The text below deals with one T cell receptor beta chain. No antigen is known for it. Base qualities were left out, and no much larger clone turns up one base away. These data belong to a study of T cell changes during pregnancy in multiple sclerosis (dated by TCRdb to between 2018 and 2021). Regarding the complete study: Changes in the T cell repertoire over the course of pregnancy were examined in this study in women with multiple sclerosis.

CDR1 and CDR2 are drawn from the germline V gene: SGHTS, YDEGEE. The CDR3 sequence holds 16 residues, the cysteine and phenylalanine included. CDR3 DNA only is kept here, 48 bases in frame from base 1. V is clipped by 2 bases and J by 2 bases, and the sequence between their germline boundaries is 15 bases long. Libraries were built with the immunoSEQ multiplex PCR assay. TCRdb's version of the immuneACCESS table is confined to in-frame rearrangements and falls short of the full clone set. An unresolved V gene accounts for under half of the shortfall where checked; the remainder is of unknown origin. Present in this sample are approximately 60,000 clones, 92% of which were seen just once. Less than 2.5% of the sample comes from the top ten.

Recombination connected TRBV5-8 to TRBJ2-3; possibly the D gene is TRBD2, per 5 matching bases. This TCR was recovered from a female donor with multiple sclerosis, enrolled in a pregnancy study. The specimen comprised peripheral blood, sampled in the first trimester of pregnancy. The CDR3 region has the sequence CASSFGVGGITDTQYF. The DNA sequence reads TGTGCCAGCAGCTTCGGGGTTGGAGGAATCACAGATACGCAGTATTTT.